One T cell receptor beta chain is described in this entry. The antigen is not known. One end of the junction does not line up with germline, which may come from a read error. Distinct nucleotide sequences in the sample also encode this CDR3. Each replicate PCR on the sorted subsets used roughly 190 ng DNA (around 30,000 T cell genomes). The method was immunoSEQ multiplex PCR; TCRdb's version includes in-frame clones alone and lacks a portion of them. The data show roughly 1 million clones, around 78% seen once. Germline V gene lookup returns CDR1 MNHNY and CDR2 SVGAGI (reference sequence). There are 13 residues in the CDR3. This sample is part of a study of shared clonotypes between healthy human individuals. General observations from the study: The authors expected sequencing depth to affect clonotype sharing among donors. Naive subsets generally exceeded memory subsets in estimated richness. It was only blood that was sampled, and tissue repertoires likely differ.

This chain links TRBV6-6 with TRBJ1-1; D possibly corresponds to TRBD1 (5 bases). Specimen: memory CD4+ T cells from PBMCs. Regarding subset: CD45RA-negative fraction. The receptor comes from a young man in good health. Some clones in this sample may be carry-over from other donors' samples. The CDR3 DNA sequence: TGTGCCAGCAGTTACCCTATAGGGACTGAAGCTTTCTTC. Its protein is CASSYPIGTEAFF.